Presented here are 8 T cell receptor beta chains from one specimen sequenced in a study of T cell responses to AZD1222 COVID-19 vaccine. Produced via immunoSEQ multiplex PCR; TCRdb's table is partial and in-frame only. The sample yields approximately 100,000 clones, 75% to 95% seen once. The sequencing here drew on peripheral blood, taken on day 0 of AZD1222 vaccination. The receptors here all came from an adult in good health.

V usage is TRBV7-6 and J usage is TRBJ2-7; weak D call: TRBD1 (6 bases). Germline CDR1 SGHVS, CDR2 FNYEAQ. This CDR3 is 12 amino acids long. V was clipped by 5 bases and J by 5 bases, with 10 bases between them. Here the CDR3 reads CASSRTGNEQYF. CDR3 DNA: TGTGCCAGCAGCCGAACAGGGAACGAGCAGTACTTC.

This chain joins TRBV11-3 and TRBJ1-1; tentatively, D is TRBD1 (5 bases). This CDR3 has 16 amino acids. V was clipped by 2 bases and J by 10 bases, with 23 bases between them. CDR1 is SGHNT, CDR2 YENEEA, per germline. This chain's CDR3 is CASSLSTATTTLVAFF. The CDR3 nucleotides are TGTGCCAGCAGCTTATCGACAGCTACCACCACACTGGTAGCTTTCTTT.

The rearrangement joins TRBV29-1 to TRBJ2-7; TRBD2 might be the D (6 bases). Trimming removed 0 bases at V and 1 base at J, with 16 bases between. CDR3 size: 16 residues. CDR1 is SQVTM, CDR2 ANQGSEA, per germline. As DNA, the CDR3 is TGCAGCGTTGAAGATACCGGACGGGGAGGATCCTACGAGCAGTACTTC. Translation gives CSVEDTGRGGSYEQYF.

The J gene is TRBJ1-5, the V gene TRBV12-3 or TRBV12-4; D remains unclear. This CDR3 is 13 amino acids long. V gave up 5 bases and J gave up 5 bases, with 10 bases separating them. CDR3 bases: TGTGCCAGCAGTCCTCTTAGGGATCAGCCCCAGCATTTT. Translated: CASSPLRDQPQHF.

The CDR3 DNA sequence: TGTGCCAGCAGTTACCTAGTAGCATCGTACAATGAGCAGTTCTTC. The encoded protein is CASSYLVASYNEQFF. The chain links TRBV6-5 to TRBJ2-1; D is unclear. The CDR3 spans 15 residues. Germline V lookup: CDR1 MNHEY, CDR2 SVGAGI. V was trimmed by 2 bases and J by 4 bases, leaving 12 bases between them.

The rearrangement joins TRBV19 to TRBJ2-1; TRBD1 matches 7 bases. CDR1 LNHDA and CDR2 SQIVND come from the germline V gene (reference sequence). The ends lost 3 bases at V and 6 bases at J; junction bases unmatched: 8. The CDR3 is 15 residues long. CDR3 DNA: TGTGCCAGTAGTATCGGGACAGTCGGCTCCAATGAGCAGTTCTTC. Its translation: CASSIGTVGSNEQFF.

The chain combines TRBV3-1 (or the pseudogene TRBV3-2) with TRBJ2-1; 15 bases are shared with TRBD2. The V and J ends lost 6 bases and 1 base, in that order; junction bases with no gene match: 7. This CDR3 is built from 18 residues. The germline V gene encodes CDR1 LGHDT and CDR2 YNNKEL (reference sequence). CDR3 nucleotide sequence: TGTGCCAGCAGAGGACTAGCGGGAGGGCCGGGGTCCTACAATGAGCAGTTCTTC. Protein product: CASRGLAGGPGSYNEQFF.

This clone was seen a single time. The V call is TRBV5-6, the J call TRBJ1-2; 7 nucleotides align to TRBD1. Germline trimming cut 5 bases from V and 2 bases from J; bases unmatched to any gene: 6. The CDR3 is 14 residues long. CDR1 and CDR2 from the germline V gene are SGHDT and YYEEEE. This chain's CDR3 is CASSMGQFNYGYTF. For the CDR3, the DNA is TGTGCCAGCAGTATGGGACAGTTCAACTATGGCTACACCTTC.